This TCR beta chain was identified in a study of multiple sclerosis patients with progressive multifocal leukoencephalopathy (dated by TCRdb to the late 2010s). Broadly, across the study: Peripheral T and B cells were examined in MS patients who went on to develop PML (4 under natalizumab, 1 after alemtuzumab) as well as in treated patients who did not. From before therapy, through 6 and 12 months, up to PML onset, two natalizumab-treated patients who later developed PML were tracked longitudinally. The study was designed to detect JC virus-specific or public T-cell expansions arising at the time of PML onset.

What the research found in general, with its limitations: Because of the small, descriptive cohort, whether findings reflect JC virus infection or general immunocompromise remained unclear. Only peripheral blood was analyzed, although cerebrospinal fluid or brain lymphocytes might be more informative for natalizumab-associated PML. When PML developed, neither common TRBV or TRBJ gene usage nor preferential TRBV-TRBJ pairings were detected. TRB clones with frequency above 0.5% were observed only in PML patients, but the clones expanded at PML onset were found to be already present before and during natalizumab therapy. In most PML patients, lower normalized Shannon entropy suggested less diverse TRB repertoires, while the natalizumab-treated controls had values close to 1.

In the case of this clone: The antigen this receptor binds is unknown. Base qualities are not recorded, but no much larger clone differs from it by a single base.

The germline V gene yields MDHEN for CDR1 and SYDVKM for CDR2. V was cut back by 4 bases and J by 6 bases, leaving a gap of 28 bases between them. CDR3 length: 19 amino acids, cysteine to phenylalanine. This entry keeps only the CDR3 DNA: 57 bases, framed from base 1. Preparation of the library involved the immunoSEQ multiplex PCR assay. Synthetic inline TR CDR3 controls covering all V-J pairings were spiked into each PCR so that template counts could be estimated and amplification bias removed. Reads were processed so that amplification and sequencing bias were reduced, and quantification was performed against synthetic TR CDR3 analogs. The study's processing was this. Raw data were processed in ImmunoSEQ Analyzer, with out-of-frame sequences and CDR3s containing stop codons removed, and gene names were assigned according to IMGT nomenclature. Normalized Shannon entropy, defined as 1 minus Pielou's evenness, served as the summary measure of repertoire diversity. Two TRB sequences were counted as identical only if the two sequences had the same V gene, J gene and CDR3. Public PML clonotypes were defined as CDR3s shared by two or more PML-onset samples but absent from earlier samples, from controls, and from public databases. Position-by-position CDR3 amino acid composition was analyzed in Skylign with the observed count method. TCRdb took this table from immuneACCESS and kept in-frame rearrangements with V and J called. Such tables lack part of the clones; where checked against another copy, unresolved V genes explain under half of the gap, and the rest is unexplained. The V and J calls and clone size come from that table; D and trimming were worked out from the DNA. The sample has 25,000 to 35,000 clones on record, around nine tenths of them singletons. The ten largest make up over 1.2% of the sample.

Sample time point, as interpreted from the label and publication: 5 to 6 months of natalizumab therapy. In light of the paper, this sample's treatment or condition label describes: on natalizumab therapy at sampling. Every listed patient had received interferon beta before, and every PML patient was female. Blood samples at T1 and T2 were obtained at 6 and 12 months of natalizumab therapy, respectively. Ficoll-Hypaque density gradient centrifugation was used to isolate peripheral blood mononuclear cells. The sequenced sample was PBMCs, obtained from a patient treated with natalizumab. This TCR was recovered from a human donor with multiple sclerosis. This chain is built from TRBV28 and TRBJ1-5, with TRBD1 as a weak D call on 6 bases. The CDR3 reads as follows: CASSSPHVPGGGIGQPQHF. The base sequence is TGTGCCAGCAGTTCGCCTCATGTTCCGGGGGGCGGTATAGGTCAGCCCCAGCATTTT.